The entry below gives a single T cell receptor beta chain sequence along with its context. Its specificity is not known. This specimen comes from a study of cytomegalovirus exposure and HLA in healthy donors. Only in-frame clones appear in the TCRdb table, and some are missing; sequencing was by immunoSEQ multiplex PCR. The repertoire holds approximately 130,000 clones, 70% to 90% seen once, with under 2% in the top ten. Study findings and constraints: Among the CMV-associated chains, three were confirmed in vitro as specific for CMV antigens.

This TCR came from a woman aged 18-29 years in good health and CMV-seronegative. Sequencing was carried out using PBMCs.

This CDR3 is CASSSGTVFYEQYF. In nucleotides, the CDR3 is TGTGCCAGCAGCTCGGGGACAGTCTTCTACGAGCAGTACTTC. V is TRBV7-2 and J is TRBJ2-7; 7 nucleotides line up with TRBD1. In germline, CDR1 is SGHTA, CDR2 FQGNSA. This CDR3 is 14 amino acids long. The junction had 6 bases not matched to a gene; V was cut back by 4 bases and J by 3 bases.